The 14 T cell receptor beta chains presented below share a single source sample, sequenced in a study of T-cell reconstitution after alpha-beta-depleted transplantation in children (dated by TCRdb to between 2015 and 2016). Library construction relied on PCR. Sequencing took place on an Illumina HiSeq 2500. Molecular barcoding was employed in the preparation of TCR libraries, with unique molecular identifiers being used to normalize TCRbeta repertoire quantification. The public reads were run again by TCRdb, first through fastp at Q25 and then through MiXCR, and only productive beta chains were kept. Every distinct CDR3 protein forms one entry, paired with its most common genes and DNA. The sample table records around 480,000 distinct CDR3 sequences; 32% of these occur just once. The biggest ten clones account for approximately 2.3% of the sample. Material: PBMCs from the stem cell graft donor, obtained from the stem cell graft. The receptors were gathered from a human donor who donated a stem cell graft to a child with aplastic anemia.

This clonotype was seen a few times. This sequence joins TRBV7-2 and TRBJ1-2; 7 nucleotides match TRBD1. Trimming took 5 bases from V and 5 from J; bases not matched to a gene: 5. Per the germline V gene, CDR1 is SGHTA and CDR2 is FQGNSA. The CDR3 extends over 13 amino acids. DNA of the CDR3: TGTGCCAGCAGCCCCGACAGGGAATATGGCTACACCTTC. Its translation is CASSPDREYGYTF.

The V gene is TRBV27, the J gene TRBJ2-2; D is ambiguous. The CDR3 sequence is 14 residues long. Germline V gene lookup returns CDR1 MNHEY and CDR2 SMNVEV (reference sequence). V was clipped by 7 bases and J by 7 bases, with 16 bases between them. DNA for the CDR3: TGTGCCAGCACCTTCCGGGCCTTAAGCGGGGAGCTGTTTTTT. Translation gives CASTFRALSGELFF.

The chain joins TRBV7-2 to TRBJ2-7; D gene ambiguous. CDR1 and CDR2 (germline): SGHTA, FQGNSA. V lost 1 base and J 6 bases, leaving 13 bases between the germline ends. The CDR3 contains 14 residues. The CDR3 region is CASSLDSIPSEQYF. CDR3 DNA: TGTGCCAGCAGCTTAGACTCGATCCCCTCCGAGCAGTACTTC.

At least ten counts were recorded for this clonotype. This chain connects TRBV7-3 to TRBJ2-3; 7 bases align to TRBD2. V was pared by 5 bases and J by 4 bases, with 15 bases of the junction left unmatched. Germline CDR1 SGHTA, CDR2 FQGTGA. The CDR3 extends over 17 amino acids. In nucleotides, the CDR3 is TGTGCCAGCAGCCCAACCGGGGGTGCGGGAGTCCCAGATACGCAGTATTTT. Protein sequence: CASSPTGGAGVPDTQYF.

This clonotype has more than one count but fewer than ten. The chain recombines TRBV5-6 with TRBJ2-1; 7 bases are shared with TRBD2. The CDR3 has 15 amino acids. J gave up 2 bases and V 2 bases, and 4 bases lay outside the gene matches. Germline V gives CDR1 SGHDT, CDR2 YYEEEE. CDR3 bases: TGTGCCAGCAGCTTCCTAAGCGGGACCTACAATGAGCAGTTCTTC. As protein: CASSFLSGTYNEQFF.

The table lists this clonotype with a few counts. CDR3 in amino acids: CASMFRGEGDTQYF. The CDR3 nucleotides are TGTGCCAGCATGTTCAGGGGGGAAGGAGATACGCAGTATTTT. The V call is TRBV6-5, the J call TRBJ2-3, with a tentative D call TRBD1 (7 bases). Looked up from germline, CDR1 is MNHEY and CDR2 is SVGAGI. The CDR3 spans 14 residues. Trimming left V 7 bases short and J 5 bases short, with 16 bases between.

This clonotype has just one count. The chain carries TRBV29-1 and TRBJ2-5; D is unresolved. V dropped 2 bases and J dropped 7 bases, with 17 bases sitting between them. Germline V CDR1 and CDR2: SQVTM, ANQGSEA. The CDR3 is 14 residues long. CDR3 sequence: CSVEPAGLHRTQYF. The DNA for the CDR3 is TGCAGCGTTGAACCGGCAGGTCTTCATCGGACCCAGTACTTC.

The chain combines TRBV5-1 with TRBJ2-3; D gene ambiguous. The CDR3 consists of 14 residues. V shed 3 bases and J shed 1 base, with 9 bases lying between them. Germline CDR1 is SGHRS and CDR2 is YFSETQ. The chain's CDR3 is CASSSQSGTDTQYF. The CDR3 DNA reads as TGCGCCAGCAGCTCGCAGAGCGGCACAGATACGCAGTATTTT.

The chain is built from TRBV6-5 and TRBJ1-2; 8 positions match TRBD1. Germline lookup yields CDR1 MNHEY and CDR2 SVGAGI. The trim removed 0 bases at V and 8 bases at J, leaving 2 bases unmatched. There are 13 residues in the CDR3. The CDR3 sequence: CASSYSRTGGYTF. The CDR3, as DNA: TGTGCCAGCAGTTACTCGAGGACAGGGGGCTACACCTTC.

This clonotype was seen a handful of times. The CDR3 region has the DNA TGTGCCACCAGTGGTAGGACAGGGGGCGGAACGTACGAGCAGTACTTC. Its translation: CATSGRTGGGTYEQYF. The chain recombines TRBV24-1 with TRBJ2-7, with 11 bases aligning to TRBD1. Germline CDR1 KGHDR, CDR2 SFDVKD. V trimming: 5 bases; J trimming: 4 bases; junction bases outside the gene matches: 9. The CDR3 is made up of 16 amino acids.

There are a few counts of this clonotype. The rearrangement uses TRBV11-2 and TRBJ2-6, with 10 bases matching TRBD2. The CDR3 length is 19 residues. After removal of 5 bases from V and 0 bases from J, the junction contained 10 bases not matched to a gene. Per germline, CDR1 SGHAT and CDR2 FQNNGV. CDR3 amino acids: CASSPLSLAGSSGANVLTF. The CDR3 nucleotides are TGTGCCAGCAGCCCCCTCTCACTAGCGGGAAGCTCTGGGGCCAACGTCCTGACTTTC.

This clonotype was seen a few times. This chain uses TRBV10-1 with TRBJ2-3, with D possibly TRBD1 on 8 matching bases. V shed 9 bases and J shed 3 bases, with 16 bases lying between them. The CDR3 contains 14 residues. Germline loops: CDR1 WNHNN, CDR2 SYGVQD (reference sequence). In DNA form, the CDR3 reads TGCGCCAGTCACCACAGGGGGGGGACAGATACGCAGTATTTT. This sequence encodes CASHHRGGTDTQYF.

This clonotype was counted only a few times. The chain has TRBV7-2 and TRBJ2-6, with no clear D. Trimming took 3 bases from V and 2 from J, leaving 8 bases between them. The CDR3 length is 15 residues. Looked up from germline, CDR1 is SGHTA and CDR2 is FQGNSA. The CDR3 coding sequence is TGTGCCAGCAGCTTGGGTGGCCCTGGGGCCAACGTCCTGACTTTC. This gives the protein CASSLGGPGANVLTF.

The chain couples TRBV7-2 to TRBJ2-2; D is unclear. Germline CDR1 is SGHTA and CDR2 is FQGNSA. This CDR3 spans 17 amino acids. V lost 0 bases and J lost 0, with 11 bases in between. The CDR3 is CASSLALSLANTGELFF. CDR3 DNA sequence: TGTGCCAGCAGCTTAGCCCTTAGTCTTGCGAACACCGGGGAGCTGTTTTTT. The whole variable domain, filled in from reference TRBV7-2 and TRBJ2-2, reads GAGVSQSPSNKVTEKGKDVELRCDPISGHTALYWYRQSLGQGLEFLIYFQGNSAPDKSGLPSDRFSAERTGGSVSTLTIQRTQQEDSAVYLCASSLALSLANTGELFFGEGSRLTVL.